The 8 T cell receptor beta chains presented below share a single source sample, sequenced in a study of cytomegalovirus exposure and HLA in healthy donors. Use of 60 Vbeta and 13 Jbeta primers characterized the PCR. Method: immunoSEQ multiplex PCR; TCRdb's copy keeps in-frame clones and lacks some. The profile shows fewer than 150,000 clones, about four fifths of them singletons. The source material was PBMCs. The source is a young man in good health.

This clone came up a few times. The V gene is TRBV28, the J gene TRBJ1-2; the match to TRBD1 covers 9 bases. V gave up 5 bases and J gave up 2 bases; unmatched junction bases: 9. There are 16 residues in the CDR3. Germline V CDR1 and CDR2: MDHEN, SYDVKM. For the CDR3, the DNA is TGTGCCAGCAGTCCAGCCCCGGGACAGGGAAACTATGGCTACACCTTC. It is translated as CASSPAPGQGNYGYTF.

On this clone: One end of the junction does not line up with germline, which may come from a read error. Other DNA sequences within the sample encode an identical CDR3. The V and J genes are TRBV2 and TRBJ1-6, with 9 bases aligning to TRBD1. Germline loops: CDR1 SNHLY, CDR2 FYNNEI. CDR3 length: 15 amino acids. In DNA form, the CDR3 reads TGTGCCAGCAAGGACAGGGGTATAGATAATTCCCCCCTCCACTTT. It codes for CASKDRGIDNSPLHF.

V usage is TRBV19 and J usage is TRBJ2-1; tentative D call: TRBD2 (5 bases). Germline assignment: CDR1 LNHDA and CDR2 SQIVND (reference sequence). Trimming shortened V by 8 bases and J by 8 bases, and 16 bases separated the two germline ends. The CDR3 consists of 13 residues. The CDR3 sequence is CASSRVPGDEQFF. CDR3 nucleotide sequence: TGTGCCAGTTCCCGGGTCCCCGGGGATGAGCAGTTCTTC.

V usage is TRBV7-6 and J usage is TRBJ2-2; 7 bases fit TRBD2. This CDR3 region has 16 residues. The V segment lost 1 base and the J segment 6 bases; nucleotides outside the gene matches: 8. Germline CDR1 and CDR2: SGHVS and FNYEAQ. CDR3 nucleotide sequence: TGTGCCAGCAGCTTAGTGGCGGGAGTGGATCCCGGGGAGCTGTTTTTT. It codes for CASSLVAGVDPGELFF.

This clone was recorded only once. The rearrangement joins TRBV28 to TRBJ2-1; D call uncertain. In germline, CDR1 is MDHEN, CDR2 SYDVKM. The CDR3 runs to 14 residues. The ends were cut back, 5 bases at V and 8 bases at J, with 16 bases in the middle. Here the CDR3 reads CASSPAGSFHEQFF. The CDR3 DNA is TGTGCCAGCAGTCCCGCCGGTAGCTTCCATGAGCAGTTCTTC. Full variable domain (remainder filled in from reference TRBV28 and TRBJ2-1): DVKVTQSSRYLVKRTGEKVFLECVQDMDHENMFWYRQDPGLGLRLIYFSYDVKMKEKGDIPEGYSVSREKKERFSLILESASTNQTSMYLCASSPAGSFHEQFFGPGTRLTVL.

The chain has TRBV30 and TRBJ1-2; TRBD1 agrees at 7 bases. The CDR3 has 15 amino acids. From germline, CDR1 is GTSNPN and CDR2 SVGIG (reference sequence). After removal of 5 bases from V and 4 bases from J, the junction contained 13 bases not matched to a gene. CDR3 protein: CAWGNPGTEIYGYTF. As DNA, the CDR3 is TGTGCCTGGGGAAATCCCGGGACAGAAATCTATGGCTACACCTTC.

CDR3 sequence reads: CASRPRGLTEAFF. In nucleotides, the CDR3 is TGTGCCAGCCGCCCAAGGGGGCTCACTGAAGCTTTCTTT. The V and J genes are TRBV6-5 and TRBJ1-1, with 7 bases aligning to TRBD1. V trimming: 8 bases; J trimming: 4 bases; junction bases outside the gene matches: 7. The germline CDR1 and CDR2 sequences are MNHEY and SVGAGI. This CDR3 has 13 residues.

The chain employs TRBV7-3 and TRBJ2-6; 7 bases are a match to TRBD2. Germline CDR1 reads SGHTA; CDR2 reads FQGTGA. The V gene end was trimmed by 5 bases and the J gene end by 0 bases; junction bases not matched to a gene: 1. The CDR3 totals 15 residues. The CDR3 protein is CASSLAASGANVLTF. The CDR3 DNA follows: TGTGCCAGCAGCCTAGCGGCCTCTGGGGCCAACGTCCTGACTTTC.